Each of the 29 T cell receptor beta chains below was sequenced from the same sample in a study of cytomegalovirus exposure and HLA in healthy donors. The study ran its PCR with 60 Vbeta and 13 Jbeta primers. Profiling relied on immunoSEQ multiplex PCR, and the TCRdb table lists in-frame clones only, not all of them. The data show roughly 150,000 clones, around three quarters seen once. The sequencing sample was made of PBMCs. The receptor set was obtained from a woman aged 40 to 49 in good health and CMV-seronegative.

This clone was seen only a few times. The V call is TRBV5-1, the J call TRBJ2-6; 7 bases align to TRBD1. The junction had 10 bases not matched to a gene; V was cut back by 4 bases and J by 0 bases. CDR3 length: 18 residues. Per the germline V gene, CDR1 is SGHRS and CDR2 is YFSETQ. This CDR3 reads CASSTGPTGISGANVLTF. Written as DNA, the CDR3 is TGCGCCAGCAGCACGGGCCCGACAGGGATCTCTGGGGCCAACGTCCTGACTTTC.

V and J are TRBV5-1 and TRBJ2-1; 10 bases fit TRBD2. Germline V CDR1 and CDR2: SGHRS, YFSETQ. Trimming cost V 4 bases and J 6 bases; bases outside gene matches: 10. The CDR3 totals 16 residues. CDR3 sequence (DNA): TGCGCCAGCAGCGACCCGCGAACTAGCGGGATCAATGAGCAGTTCTTC. Protein: CASSDPRTSGINEQFF.

The CDR3 loop reads CASSSLYRGGTNTGELFF. The CDR3 DNA follows: TGTGCCAGCAGCTCCCTATATCGAGGAGGGACGAACACCGGGGAGCTGTTTTTT. This sequence joins TRBV7-6 and TRBJ2-2; the D gene is possibly TRBD2 (6 bases). The CDR3 is 18 amino acids. The V gene lost 4 bases and the J gene lost 0 bases, with 18 bases spanning the gap. The germline V gene encodes CDR1 SGHVS and CDR2 FNYEAQ.

The rearrangement joins TRBV5-4 to TRBJ1-4, with 10 bases aligning to TRBD1. The CDR3 is 14 residues long. Trimming cost V 4 bases and J 8 bases; bases outside gene matches: 5. Germline lookup yields CDR1 SGHNT and CDR2 YYREEE (reference sequence). The DNA of the CDR3 is TGTGCCAGCAGCCAGGGACAGGGGCAAGAAAAACTGTTTTTT. Its translation: CASSQGQGQEKLFF.

Here the CDR3 DNA reads TGTGCCAGCTCACCGGGACAGTCCCCCGGAAACACCATATATTTT. It is translated as CASSPGQSPGNTIYF. J is TRBJ1-3 and V is TRBV18; TRBD1 agrees at 7 bases. Looked up from germline, CDR1 is KGHSH and CDR2 is LQKENI. J was trimmed by 4 bases and V by 3 bases; bases with no gene match: 6. The CDR3 extends over 15 amino acids.

This clone showed up just a few times. This sequence joins TRBV19 and TRBJ1-5, with 8 bases identical to TRBD1. Germline trimming cut 5 bases from V and 15 bases from J; bases unmatched to any gene: 9. From germline, CDR1 is LNHDA and CDR2 SQIVND (reference sequence). The CDR3 length is 12 residues. For the CDR3, the DNA is TGTGCCAGTAGTCCCTCGGACAGGGTTCGGCATTTT. Its protein is CASSPSDRVRHF.

The chain recombines TRBV11-3 with TRBJ1-1; D is uncertain. V gave up 0 bases and J gave up 8 bases, with 10 bases separating them. The CDR3 loop spans 13 amino acids. In germline, CDR1 is SGHNT, CDR2 YENEEA. The CDR3 loop reads CASSLDQGREAFF. The CDR3, as DNA: TGTGCCAGCAGCTTAGATCAAGGCAGGGAAGCTTTCTTT. Looking up the rest from reference TRBV11-3 and TRBJ1-1 gives the full variable domain: EAGVVQSPRYKIIEKKQPVAFWCNPISGHNTLYWYLQNLGQGPELLIRYENEEAVDDSQLPKDRFSAERLKGVDSTLKIQPAELGDSAVYLCASSLDQGREAFFGQGTRLTVV.

V usage is TRBV18 and J usage is TRBJ2-3; D is possibly TRBD2 (6 bases). There are 15 residues in the CDR3. Trimming left V 2 bases short and J 0 bases short, with 9 bases between. Germline CDR1 KGHSH, CDR2 LQKENI. CDR3: CASSPSGSSTDTQYF. The CDR3 DNA reads TGTGCCAGCTCACCAAGCGGGTCGAGCACAGATACGCAGTATTTT.

On this clone: Its ends do not fully match the called genes, so a read error is possible. V usage is TRBV7-9 and J usage is TRBJ2-2, with 9 bases fitting TRBD1. Germline CDR1 is SEHNR and CDR2 is FQNEAQ (reference sequence). The CDR3 runs 18 residues. CDR3 loop: CSSSVELNWTGDTGELFF. The CDR3 coding sequence is TGTTCCAGCAGCGTAGAATTGAATTGGACAGGGGACACCGGGGAGCTGTTTTTT.

The sample holds a few counts of this clone. V is TRBV13 and J is TRBJ1-1; D is uncertain. Trimming cost V 1 base and J 8 bases, with 14 bases left between them. CDR1 is PRHDT and CDR2 is FYEKMQ in the germline V gene (reference sequence). The length of the CDR3 is 14 residues. The CDR3 loop reads CASSLVAGETEAFF. DNA for the CDR3: TGTGCCAGCAGCTTAGTAGCCGGGGAGACGGAAGCTTTCTTT.

This clone occurred once. This chain connects TRBV6-1 to TRBJ2-5, with D unclear. The last part of the DNA fits TRBJ2-7 better; the J call may be wrong. From germline, CDR1 is MNHNS and CDR2 SASEGT. This CDR3 has 14 amino acids. The CDR3 DNA sequence: TGTGCCAGCAGTGAGGCCGCAGGCTCCTACGAGCAGTACTTC. This encodes CASSEAAGSYEQYF.

The chain uses TRBV27 and TRBJ2-7; 10 nucleotides match TRBD2. CDR3 length equals 15 residues. Germline V gene data show CDR1 as MNHEY and CDR2 as SMNVEV (reference sequence). The trim removed 6 bases at V and 1 base at J, leaving 6 bases unmatched. CDR3 DNA sequence: TGTGCCAGCAGCCGGACTAGCGGAGGATCCTACGAGCAGTACTTC. It is translated as CASSRTSGGSYEQYF.

The genes are TRBV7-9 and TRBJ1-5; 9 nucleotides agree with TRBD1. This CDR3 region has 16 residues. The germline V gene has CDR1 SEHNR and CDR2 FQNEAQ (reference sequence). The V and J ends lost 2 bases and 4 bases, in that order; junction bases with no gene match: 6. CDR3 sequence reads: CASSLWGDRGNQPQHF. The CDR3 nucleotides are TGTGCCAGCAGCTTATGGGGTGACAGGGGGAATCAGCCCCAGCATTTT.

This chain uses TRBV30 with TRBJ1-5, with 7 bases that match TRBD1. The CDR3 extends over 14 amino acids. V lost 3 bases and J lost 2; bases outside the gene matches: 4. The germline CDR1 and CDR2 sequences are GTSNPN and SVGIG (reference sequence). The chain's CDR3 is CAWSRGFGNQPQHF. CDR3 DNA sequence: TGTGCCTGGAGCAGGGGGTTTGGCAATCAGCCCCAGCATTTT.

The V and J genes are TRBV18 and TRBJ1-2; D ambiguous. Germline CDR1 KGHSH, CDR2 LQKENI. This CDR3 has 14 amino acids. Deletions cut 3 bases from V and 4 bases from J, with 12 bases between. The chain's CDR3 is CASSPGWQSYGYTF. The DNA of the CDR3 is TGTGCCAGCTCACCCGGGTGGCAGAGCTATGGCTACACCTTC. The full variable domain, its missing parts supplied by reference TRBV18 and TRBJ1-2, is NAGVMQNPRHLVRRRGQEARLRCSPMKGHSHVYWYRQLPEEGLKFMVYLQKENIIDESGMPKERFSAEFPKEGPSILRIQQVVRGDSAAYFCASSPGWQSYGYTFGSGTRLTVV.

V and J are TRBV6-1 and TRBJ1-3; TRBD1 matches at 7 bases. The CDR3 loop spans 15 amino acids. V dropped 6 bases and J dropped 0; count of bases not matched to a gene: 5. The germline V gene encodes CDR1 MNHNS and CDR2 SASEGT. CDR3 nucleotide sequence: TGTGCCAGCAGAAACAGGGGTCCCTCTGGAAACACCATATATTTT. This translates into CASRNRGPSGNTIYF.

V usage is TRBV11-2 and J usage is TRBJ2-5; D uncertain. Germline CDR1 is SGHAT and CDR2 is FQNNGV. This CDR3 is 13 amino acids long. V lost 5 bases to trimming and J lost 5 bases, with 12 bases between them. The CDR3 region has the DNA TGTGCCAGCAGCATTACACGGGTGGAGACCCAGTACTTC. Protein product: CASSITRVETQYF. The whole variable domain, remainder taken from reference TRBV11-2 and TRBJ2-5, is EAGVAQSPRYKIIEKRQSVAFWCNPISGHATLYWYQQILGQGPKLLIQFQNNGVVDDSQLPKDRFSAERLKGVDSTLKIQPAKLEDSAVYLCASSITRVETQYFGPGTRLLVL.

The chain employs TRBV5-4 and TRBJ1-1, with 9 bases lining up with TRBD1. This CDR3 is built from 14 residues. In germline, CDR1 is SGHNT, CDR2 YYREEE (reference sequence). The trim removed 4 bases at V and 5 bases at J, leaving 6 bases unmatched. CDR3 protein: CASSPGQGRTEAFF. CDR3 DNA sequence: TGTGCCAGCAGCCCAGGACAGGGGAGGACTGAAGCTTTCTTT.

The CDR3 is CASSYSNEQYF. Written as DNA, the CDR3 is TGTGCCAGCAGTTACTCGAACGAGCAGTACTTC. The chain couples TRBV6-5 to TRBJ2-5; D is unclear. The J call may be incorrect, as the DNA end agrees better with TRBJ2-7. Per the germline V gene, CDR1 is MNHEY and CDR2 is SVGAGI. The length of the CDR3 is 11 residues.

This chain links TRBV7-2 with TRBJ2-1; D is unclear. CDR1 SGHTA and CDR2 FQGNSA come from the germline V gene. Trimming removed 5 bases at V and 6 bases at J, with 11 bases between. The CDR3 extends over 13 amino acids. For the CDR3, the DNA is TGTGCCAGCAGCCAGAGATCAGGCAATGAGCAGTTCTTC. It codes for CASSQRSGNEQFF. The full variable domain, completed using reference TRBV7-2 and TRBJ2-1, is GAGVSQSPSNKVTEKGKDVELRCDPISGHTALYWYRQSLGQGLEFLIYFQGNSAPDKSGLPSDRFSAERTGGSVSTLTIQRTQQEDSAVYLCASSQRSGNEQFFGPGTRLTVL.

The J gene is TRBJ2-2, the V gene TRBV4-1; D remains unclear. V lost 0 bases and J 6 bases, leaving 11 bases between the germline ends. This CDR3 has 15 residues. Germline V gene lookup returns CDR1 MGHRA and CDR2 YSYEKL. The CDR3 loop is CASSQEEVDSGELFF. CDR3 coding DNA: TGCGCCAGCAGCCAAGAAGAGGTGGATTCCGGGGAGCTGTTTTTT.

The CDR3 protein is CAISTDFLSGQPQHF. The CDR3 region has the DNA TGTGCCATCAGCACGGACTTCCTTTCGGGTCAGCCCCAGCATTTT. The chain joins TRBV10-3 to TRBJ1-5; D unresolved. The CDR3 spans 15 residues. The germline V gene has CDR1 ENHRY and CDR2 SYGVKD. V dropped 6 bases and J dropped 6 bases, with 18 bases sitting between them.

This rearrangement joins TRBV5-1 to TRBJ2-5; possibly TRBD2 for D (6 bases). Germline lookup yields CDR1 SGHRS and CDR2 YFSETQ. The ends were cut back, 4 bases at V and 0 bases at J, with 13 bases in the middle. The CDR3 has 15 residues. The CDR3 sequence is CASSVRRTNQETQYF. CDR3 DNA: TGCGCCAGCAGCGTCCGCAGGACTAACCAAGAGACCCAGTACTTC. Using reference TRBV5-1 and TRBJ2-5 for the parts outside the CDR3, the full variable domain is KAGVTQTPRYLIKTRGQQVTLSCSPISGHRSVSWYQQTPGQGLQFLFEYFSETQRNKGNFPGRFSGRQFSNSRSEMNVSTLELGDSALYLCASSVRRTNQETQYFGPGTRLLVL.

On this clone: One junction end disagrees with the germline gene, perhaps due to a read error. The V call is TRBV19, the J call TRBJ2-1; 8 bases agree with TRBD2. The CDR3 spans 14 residues. Germline V CDR1 and CDR2: LNHDA, SQIVND (reference sequence). The CDR3 protein is CASSIPGASGPPVF. The CDR3, as DNA: TGTGCCAGTAGTATTCCCGGGGCTAGCGGGCCCCCGGTCTTC.

In nucleotides, the CDR3 is TGTGCCAGTAGTATAGGCTGGGGAGGCGCCCGAAACACCATATATTTT. Translated, it gives CASSIGWGGARNTIYF. V and J are TRBV19 and TRBJ1-3; D not certain. Trimming took 1 base from V and 5 from J, leaving 15 bases between them. The CDR3 spans 16 residues. Germline values: CDR1 LNHDA, CDR2 SQIVND (reference sequence).

The chain has TRBV5-6 and TRBJ2-5; perhaps TRBD1 as D (5 bases). In germline, CDR1 is SGHDT, CDR2 YYEEEE. The CDR3 covers 14 residues. Trimming removed 0 bases from V and 3 bases from J, with 9 bases in between. CDR3 DNA sequence: TGTGCCAGCAGCTTGGATGTAGGGGAAGAGACCCAGTACTTC. This gives the protein CASSLDVGEETQYF.

The gene calls are TRBV5-6 and TRBJ1-1; the D gene is possibly TRBD1 (5 bases). Per germline, CDR1 SGHDT and CDR2 YYEEEE. CDR3 length: 15 amino acids. Trimming stripped 4 bases from V and 6 bases from J, with 19 bases between. CDR3 sequence (DNA): TGTGCCAGCAGCCCCACCAGAGGGGAGGTCGCTGAAGCTTTCTTT. It specifies CASSPTRGEVAEAFF.

The V gene is TRBV16, the J gene TRBJ1-1, with D possibly TRBD1 on 6 matching bases. The V end lost 1 base, the J end lost 1 base, and 7 bases lay between the germline ends. Germline V gene sequence: CDR1 KGHSY, CDR2 FQNENV. This CDR3 comprises 14 residues. The CDR3 DNA is TGTGCCAGCAGCCAATACAGGGCGAACACTGAAGCTTTCTTT. It encodes CASSQYRANTEAFF.

The J gene is TRBJ2-7, the V gene TRBV5-1; 7 nucleotides line up with TRBD1. This CDR3 region has 14 residues. The V gene's germline CDR1 is SGHRS and CDR2 YFSETQ. J gave up 8 bases and V 4 bases, and 12 bases lay outside the gene matches. This CDR3 is CASSTGTDYEKQYF. The CDR3 coding sequence is TGCGCCAGCAGCACCGGGACAGACTACGAGAAGCAGTACTTC.